What follows are 22 T cell receptor beta chains derived from one specimen sequenced in a study of shared clonotypes between healthy human individuals. Sequencing used immunoSEQ multiplex PCR; TCRdb keeps in-frame clones, though not all of them. The table has about 1 million clones, approximately 78% seen once. Sample: memory CD4+ T cells from PBMCs. Described subset: CD45RA-negative fraction. The origin of the receptors is a man between 18 and 29 years old in good health. Some clones in this sample may be carry-over from other donors' samples.

The gene calls are TRBV7-9 and TRBJ1-1, with TRBD1 matching 7 bases. The V segment lost 5 bases and the J segment 0 bases; nucleotides outside the gene matches: 9. Germline CDR1 and CDR2: SEHNR and FQNEAQ (reference sequence). The CDR3 runs to 16 residues. CDR3 nucleotides: TGTGCCAGCAGCGCTACAGGGGAAAGCCTGAACACTGAAGCTTTCTTT. This codes for CASSATGESLNTEAFF. Variable domain in full (rest from reference TRBV7-9 and TRBJ1-1): DTGVSQNPRHKITKRGQNVTFRCDPISEHNRLYWYRQTLGQGPEFLTYFQNEAQLEKSRLLSDRFSAERPKGSFSTLEIQRTEQGDSAMYLCASSATGESLNTEAFFGQGTRLTVV.

This clone turned up a few times. V gene TRBV28 combines with J gene TRBJ2-1; a weak D match, TRBD2 (5 bases). CDR3 size: 14 residues. Trimming shortened V by 6 bases and J by 10 bases, and 19 bases separated the two germline ends. From germline, CDR1 is MDHEN and CDR2 SYDVKM. CDR3 coding DNA: TGTGCCAGCAGGAGGCGGGCCCTCTTAGGGGAGCAGTTCTTC. This translates into CASRRRALLGEQFF.

V usage is TRBV28 and J usage is TRBJ1-2, with 9 nucleotides matching TRBD1. Germline trimming cut 4 bases from V and 8 bases from J; bases unmatched to any gene: 11. Per germline, CDR1 MDHEN and CDR2 SYDVKM. CDR3 size: 15 residues. DNA for the CDR3: TGTGCCAGCAGTTACACCCACAGGGGGCTTTGGGGCTACACCTTC. The encoded protein is CASSYTHRGLWGYTF.

As concerns this clone: This CDR3 is also generated by other DNA sequences in the sample. The chain combines TRBV7-3 with TRBJ1-1, with D hard to call. CDR1 is SGHTA and CDR2 is FQGTGA in the germline V gene. The CDR3 is 13 amino acids. V lost 4 bases and J lost 2, with 8 bases in between. CDR3 loop: CASSSQGNTEAFF. The CDR3 nucleotides read TGTGCCAGCAGCTCCCAAGGCAACACTGAAGCTTTCTTT.

The gene calls are TRBV27 and TRBJ1-5; 11 nucleotides align to TRBD1. Germline V lookup: CDR1 MNHEY, CDR2 SMNVEV (reference sequence). The CDR3 is made up of 15 amino acids. The V segment lost 3 bases and the J segment 9 bases; nucleotides outside the gene matches: 7. CDR3 DNA sequence: TGTGCCAGCAGTTTGTGGGGACAGGGGGACGGGCCCCAGCATTTT. This gives the protein CASSLWGQGDGPQHF.

This rearrangement joins TRBV7-8 to TRBJ2-4; D is perhaps TRBD2 (5 bases). The V and J ends lost 1 base and 8 bases respectively, with 15 bases between them. CDR3 length: 15 residues. Germline loops: CDR1 SGHVS, CDR2 FQNEAQ. The CDR3, as DNA: TGTGCCAGCAGCTTAGGTGGGAGAATATGGGACATTCAGTACTTC. It encodes CASSLGGRIWDIQYF.

The V gene is TRBV11-2, the J gene TRBJ1-4; 7 bases fit TRBD1. This CDR3 has 15 residues. Germline V CDR1 and CDR2: SGHAT, FQNNGV. With 6 bases clipped from V and 5 bases from J, the junction kept 9 bases outside the gene matches. CDR3 nucleotide sequence: TGTGCCAGCAGTCCTTTTGGACAGGCCAATGAAAAACTGTTTTTT. It yields the protein CASSPFGQANEKLFF. The full variable domain, with the rest looked up from reference TRBV11-2 and TRBJ1-4, is EAGVAQSPRYKIIEKRQSVAFWCNPISGHATLYWYQQILGQGPKLLIQFQNNGVVDDSQLPKDRFSAERLKGVDSTLKIQPAKLEDSAVYLCASSPFGQANEKLFFGSGTQLSVL.

The V call is TRBV5-1, the J call TRBJ2-7, with a weak D call TRBD2 (5 bases). Germline V gene lookup returns CDR1 SGHRS and CDR2 YFSETQ. The CDR3 is 14 residues long. V was cut by 3 bases and J by 2 bases, with 12 bases left in between. CDR3 region: CASSYGNTAYEQYF. The CDR3, as DNA: TGCGCCAGCAGCTACGGGAATACAGCCTACGAGCAGTACTTC.

The chain uses TRBV28 and TRBJ1-5; 10 nucleotides align to TRBD1. The V gene end was trimmed by 3 bases and the J gene end by 5 bases; junction bases not matched to a gene: 4. Germline V gene data show CDR1 as MDHEN and CDR2 as SYDVKM. The CDR3 spans 15 residues. This chain's CDR3 is CASSLGQGFYQPQHF. The CDR3 DNA follows: TGTGCCAGCAGTTTGGGACAGGGGTTCTATCAGCCCCAGCATTTT.

V is TRBV6-4 and J is TRBJ2-7; 12 bases are shared with TRBD1. Germline-derived CDR1 and CDR2 are MRHNA and SNTAGT. The CDR3 consists of 19 residues. CDR3 residues: CAEHFWDRGPREPSYEQYF. The CDR3 region has the DNA TGTGCTGAGCACTTTTGGGACAGGGGGCCACGAGAACCCTCCTACGAGCAGTACTTC.

The DNA of the CDR3 is TGTGCCAGCAGCTTTACCGGGACTAGCGGTACTCGGCAGTTCTTC. This gives the protein CASSFTGTSGTRQFF. The V gene is TRBV14, the J gene TRBJ2-1, with 11 bases matching TRBD2. Germline CDR1 is SGHDN and CDR2 is FVKESK. Germline trimming cut 5 bases from V and 12 bases from J; bases unmatched to any gene: 12. CDR3 length: 15 residues. The complete variable domain, with remaining parts taken from reference TRBV14 and TRBJ2-1, reads EAGVTQFPSHSVIEKGQTVTLRCDPISGHDNLYWYRRVMGKEIKFLLHFVKESKQDESGMPNNRFLAERTGGTYSTLKVQPAELEDSGVYFCASSFTGTSGTRQFFGPGTRLTVL.

The chain has TRBV27 and TRBJ2-7; D gene ambiguous. The CDR3 extends over 15 amino acids. Germline V gene data show CDR1 as MNHEY and CDR2 as SMNVEV (reference sequence). V was shortened by 4 bases and J by 0 bases, with 13 bases between the two germline ends. DNA for the CDR3: TGTGCCAGCAGTTCGACCTGGGCCGGCTCCTACGAGCAGTACTTC. Protein sequence: CASSSTWAGSYEQYF.

This clone is a singleton in its sample. The rearrangement links TRBV7-9 to TRBJ2-5; the match to TRBD2 covers 9 bases. V lost 3 bases and J lost 3; bases outside the gene matches: 5. The CDR3 has 15 residues. Germline V lookup: CDR1 SEHNR, CDR2 FQNEAQ (reference sequence). This CDR3 is CASSFYAGGEETQYF. The DNA of the CDR3 is TGTGCCAGCAGCTTTTACGCGGGAGGGGAAGAGACCCAGTACTTC.

This chain joins TRBV21-1 and TRBJ2-1; the D segment call TRBD1 is taken from the table without a DNA check. TRBV21-1 is designated a pseudogene. The CDR3 loop spans 19 amino acids. The CDR3 protein is CASSPGGDVGYMWGGEQFF. The CDR3 nucleotides read TGTGCCAGCAGCCCAGGGGGCGACGTAGGCTATATGTGGGGTGGTGAGCAGTTCTTC.

This clone was seen a few times. CDR3 loop: CASSYSTSVKYNEQFF. The CDR3 region has the DNA TGTGCCAGCAGTTACTCGACTAGCGTTAAATACAATGAGCAGTTCTTC. The chain couples TRBV6-5 to TRBJ2-1; 8 bases are a match to TRBD2. This CDR3 contains 16 residues. CDR1 MNHEY and CDR2 SVGAGI come from the germline V gene. With V trimmed by 0 bases and J by 4 bases, 5 bases remained unmatched.

The table lists this clone with a few counts. The chain couples TRBV29-1 to TRBJ2-2, with D maybe TRBD1 (6 bases). Germline V gene lookup returns CDR1 SQVTM and CDR2 ANQGSEA. CDR3 size: 15 residues. Trimming cost V 3 bases and J 2 bases, with 13 bases left between them. CDR3 sequence (DNA): TGCAGCGTTGAGGTCCAGGGACAAAACACCGGGGAGCTGTTTTTT. It yields the protein CSVEVQGQNTGELFF.

The chain employs TRBV7-8 and TRBJ2-7; 7 bases align to TRBD2. With V trimmed by 3 bases and J by 6 bases, 8 bases remained unmatched. The germline gives CDR1 SGHVS, CDR2 FQNEAQ. The CDR3 is 14 amino acids. The CDR3 is CASSFGGGPLEQYF. The CDR3 region has the DNA TGTGCCAGCAGCTTCGGGGGAGGGCCTCTCGAGCAGTACTTC.

Concerning this clone: The junction departs from germline at one end; a sequencing error may be responsible. The rearrangement links TRBV7-2 to TRBJ2-7; 7 nucleotides line up with TRBD1. The CDR3 runs 13 residues. CDR1 and CDR2 (germline): SGHTA, FQGNSA. The CDR3 coding sequence is TGTGCCAGCAGCTTAGTGGCTTGGGACAGACCTTCCTTC. This translates into CASSLVAWDRPSF.

V usage is TRBV19 and J usage is TRBJ2-3; tentative D call: TRBD1 (6 bases). The CDR3 extends over 14 amino acids. Trimming took 9 bases from V and 0 from J, leaving 13 bases between them. Germline lookup yields CDR1 LNHDA and CDR2 SQIVND (reference sequence). In DNA, the CDR3 is TGTGCCAGCAAGGGGGAACCCAGCACAGATACGCAGTATTTT. It translates to CASKGEPSTDTQYF.

The chain combines TRBV5-1 with TRBJ2-2, with unresolved D. The CDR3 spans 14 residues. V was clipped by 3 bases and J by 6 bases, with 12 bases between them. Germline lookup yields CDR1 SGHRS and CDR2 YFSETQ. The CDR3, as DNA: TGCGCCAGCAGCTCGCTCCTAGAGGCCGGGGAGCTGTTTTTT. Its protein is CASSSLLEAGELFF.

CDR3 protein: CASSLGRLAGGYTF. In nucleotides, the CDR3 is TGTGCCAGCAGTTTAGGCCGTCTGGCGGGAGGCTACACCTTC. This chain links TRBV28 with TRBJ1-2; D is ambiguous. This CDR3 contains 14 residues. CDR1 MDHEN and CDR2 SYDVKM come from the germline V gene. V was cut by 2 bases and J by 8 bases, with 15 bases left in between.

Concerning this clone itself: A clone one base away is much larger, so this may be a read error. J is TRBJ2-3 and V is TRBV5-6; no definite D call. Germline loops: CDR1 SGHDT, CDR2 YYEEEE. The ends were cut back, 4 bases at V and 0 bases at J, with 3 bases in the middle. CDR3 length: 12 amino acids. The DNA for the CDR3 is TGTGCCAGCAGCGAAAGCACAGATACGCAGTATTTT. It codes for CASSESTDTQYF. The full variable domain, in which reference TRBV5-6 and TRBJ2-3 provide the parts outside the CDR3, is DAGVTQSPTHLIKTRGQQVTLRCSPKSGHDTVSWYQQALGQGPQFIFQYYEEEERQRGNFPDRFSGHQFPNYSSELNVNALLLGDSALYLCASSESTDTQYFGPGTRLTVL.